The 25 T cell receptor beta chains below come from one sample, sequenced in a study of identical twins. TCRdb called the 5' RACE reads again in MiXCR, with one record for every CDR3 protein. The sample lists 700,000 to 950,000 distinct CDR3 sequences, approximately 13% occurring once. The same data also contributed to another study, on yellow fever vaccine responses in identical twins.

The sample was PBMCs. These receptor sequences come from a woman between 18 and 29 years old in good health.

This chain links TRBV6-4 with TRBJ2-1, with 12 bases lining up with TRBD2. The J segment lost 15 bases and the V segment lost 0 bases, leaving 6 bases of the junction unmatched. Per the germline V gene, CDR1 is MRHNA and CDR2 is SNTAGT. This CDR3 is 14 amino acids long. The chain's CDR3 is CASSDSPSGGARFF. In nucleotides, the CDR3 is TGTGCCAGCAGTGACTCCCCTAGCGGGGGGGCCCGGTTCTTC.

This clonotype has just one count. The V call is TRBV28, the J call TRBJ2-3; D possibly uses TRBD1 or TRBD2 (5 bases each). V dropped 1 base and J dropped 8 bases, with 16 bases sitting between them. There are 15 residues in the CDR3. Germline-derived CDR1 and CDR2 are MDHEN and SYDVKM. CDR3 loop: CASSLSGRVGGTQYF. In nucleotides, the CDR3 is TGTGCCAGCAGTTTATCGGGCAGGGTCGGAGGTACGCAGTATTTT.

This clonotype was counted only a few times. V is TRBV12-3 or TRBV12-4 and J is TRBJ1-5; 9 bases line up with TRBD1. The J segment lost 4 bases and the V segment lost 6 bases, leaving 7 bases of the junction unmatched. The CDR3 runs 15 residues. This chain's CDR3 is CASSLGTGKNQPQHF. The CDR3 DNA sequence: TGTGCCAGCAGCCTCGGGACAGGGAAAAATCAGCCCCAGCATTTT.

This clonotype came up a few times. The chain employs TRBV6-5 and TRBJ2-1, with D hard to call. The CDR3 loop spans 15 amino acids. Germline V gene data show CDR1 as MNHEY and CDR2 as SVGAGI. V shed 0 bases and J shed 4 bases, with 10 bases lying between them. The DNA for the CDR3 is TGTGCCAGCAGTTACTCGAATGCAGCGTACAATGAGCAGTTCTTC. Protein: CASSYSNAAYNEQFF.

The chain links TRBV9 to TRBJ2-1; D is unresolved. Germline assignment: CDR1 SGDLS and CDR2 YYNGEE. V was clipped by 4 bases and J by 0 bases, with 17 bases between them. The CDR3 is made up of 17 amino acids. This CDR3 reads CASSHLSGQSSYNEQFF. The CDR3 nucleotides read TGTGCCAGCAGCCATCTCTCCGGCCAAAGCTCCTACAATGAGCAGTTCTTC. The complete variable domain, with remaining parts taken from reference TRBV9 and TRBJ2-1, reads DSGVTQTPKHLITATGQRVTLRCSPRSGDLSVYWYQQSLDQGLQFLIQYYNGEERAKGNILERFSAQQFPDLHSELNLSSLELGDSALYFCASSHLSGQSSYNEQFFGPGTRLTVL.

The sample holds a few counts of this clonotype. V and J are TRBV24-1 and TRBJ2-5; the D is unclear. V lost 3 bases and J 2 bases, leaving 9 bases between the germline ends. The CDR3 sequence is 14 residues long. Per the germline V gene, CDR1 is KGHDR and CDR2 is SFDVKD. For the CDR3, the DNA is TGTGCCACCAGTGATGAACGGTTTCAAGAGACCCAGTACTTC. Protein: CATSDERFQETQYF.

This clonotype appeared a few times. The V and J genes are TRBV20-1 and TRBJ2-1, with D possibly being TRBD1 (6 bases). The CDR3 is made up of 15 amino acids. V shed 5 bases and J shed 3 bases, with 17 bases lying between them. CDR1 and CDR2 from the germline V gene are DFQATT and SNEGSKA (reference sequence). The CDR3 loop is CSAHRDKGLYNEQFF. CDR3 nucleotides: TGCAGTGCTCACCGGGACAAGGGCCTCTACAATGAGCAGTTCTTC.

This chain links TRBV9 with TRBJ2-3; D might be TRBD1 or TRBD2, each matching 5 bases. Germline loops: CDR1 SGDLS, CDR2 YYNGEE. CDR3 length: 14 amino acids. V lost 4 bases and J 6 bases, leaving 15 bases between the germline ends. CDR3 region: CASSSSIGADTQYF. CDR3 DNA sequence: TGTGCCAGCAGCTCATCAATCGGGGCGGATACGCAGTATTTT.

This clonotype came up a few times. This chain links TRBV7-9 with TRBJ2-1; D is undetermined. Germline lookup yields CDR1 SEHNR and CDR2 FQNEAQ (reference sequence). The CDR3 runs 16 residues. Trimming cost V 5 bases and J 0 bases, with 14 bases left between them. The CDR3 region is CASSPTLLGSYNEQFF. CDR3 in DNA: TGTGCCAGCAGCCCAACCCTTTTAGGCTCCTACAATGAGCAGTTCTTC.

V gene TRBV20-1 combines with J gene TRBJ2-7, with 7 bases aligning to TRBD1. CDR3 length: 15 amino acids. The V gene end was trimmed by 0 bases and the J gene end by 2 bases; junction bases not matched to a gene: 7. Germline values: CDR1 DFQATT, CDR2 SNEGSKA (reference sequence). CDR3 in DNA: TGCAGTGCTAGAGAACTACAGGGGTCCCCCTACGAGCAGTACTTC. Protein product: CSARELQGSPYEQYF.

In its sample, this clonotype was seen a few times. The chain links TRBV6-1 to TRBJ2-4; D gene ambiguous. The germline CDR1 and CDR2 sequences are MNHNS and SASEGT. The V end was cut by 7 bases, the J end by 4 bases, with 20 bases between. This CDR3 has 16 amino acids. CDR3 in amino acids: CASTKSSVYRKNIQYF. The CDR3 DNA is TGTGCCAGCACCAAATCCTCTGTGTACCGGAAAAACATTCAGTACTTC.

This clonotype was observed a single time. The chain couples TRBV14 to TRBJ2-1; 7 nucleotides align to TRBD2. Germline values: CDR1 SGHDN, CDR2 FVKESK. Trimming removed 3 bases from V and 6 bases from J; junction bases left unmatched: 11. CDR3 length: 16 amino acids. CDR3 loop: CASSQSGGITLNEQFF. The CDR3 DNA reads as TGTGCCAGCAGCCAGTCCGGGGGGATAACCCTCAATGAGCAGTTCTTC.

The CDR3 spells CASSVRQLETQYF. In nucleotides, the CDR3 is TGTGCCAGCAGCGTGAGACAGTTGGAGACCCAGTACTTC. The rearrangement uses TRBV7-8 and TRBJ2-5, with D possibly being TRBD1 (5 bases). With 5 bases removed from V and 5 bases from J, the gap between germline ends came to 12 bases. This CDR3 comprises 13 residues. Germline loops: CDR1 SGHVS, CDR2 FQNEAQ.

A word on this clonotype: This may stem from a read error, because a much larger clone lies one nucleotide away. This is likely a read error, given that the CDR3 carries no conserved phenylalanine or tryptophan at its end. The chain links TRBV27 to TRBJ2-3; D could derive from TRBD1 or TRBD2 (5 bases each). Looked up from germline, CDR1 is MNHEY and CDR2 is SMNVEV (reference sequence). With 3 bases removed from V and 3 bases from J, the gap between germline ends came to 13 bases. The CDR3 consists of 15 residues. Here the CDR3 reads CASSFGGRLTDTQYL. The CDR3 coding sequence is TGTGCCAGCAGTTTTGGGGGACGATTGACAGATACGCAGTATCTT.

In its sample, this clonotype was seen a few times. The V and J genes are TRBV7-2 and TRBJ2-3; weak D call: TRBD2 (6 bases). The CDR3 totals 15 residues. Germline V gives CDR1 SGHTA, CDR2 FQGNSA. Trimming removed 2 bases from V and 4 bases from J, with 13 bases in between. The DNA for the CDR3 is TGTGCCAGCAGCTTACAGGGACTTATTTCAGATACGCAGTATTTT. It specifies CASSLQGLISDTQYF.

The V and J genes are TRBV6-1 and TRBJ1-5; a weak D match, TRBD1 (5 bases). The V end was cut by 3 bases, the J end by 1 base, with 10 bases between. This CDR3 has 15 amino acids. CDR1 MNHNS and CDR2 SASEGT come from the germline V gene. CDR3 coding DNA: TGTGCCAGCAGTGAGAGTGGGGGGAGCAATCAGCCCCAGCATTTT. Translating it yields CASSESGGSNQPQHF.

This clonotype has only a few counts. The rearrangement uses TRBV5-1 and TRBJ2-1, with TRBD2 identical over 10 bases. The CDR3 consists of 16 residues. From germline, CDR1 is SGHRS and CDR2 YFSETQ. V shed 4 bases and J 6 bases; nucleotides not matched to a gene: 10. The CDR3 is CASSPWSSGGSNEQFF. The CDR3 DNA is TGCGCCAGCAGCCCATGGTCTAGCGGGGGTTCCAATGAGCAGTTCTTC.

The chain employs TRBV20-1 and TRBJ2-7; 10 bases agree with TRBD2. Trimming cost V 0 bases and J 8 bases; bases outside gene matches: 7. Germline assignment: CDR1 DFQATT and CDR2 SNEGSKA (reference sequence). The CDR3 sequence is 14 residues long. The CDR3 DNA reads as TGCAGTGCTAGAGATACAGCGGGAGGGGCGAAGCAGTACTTC. It translates to CSARDTAGGAKQYF.

The rearrangement joins TRBV9 to TRBJ2-3, with a weak D call TRBD1 (6 bases). The CDR3 spans 15 residues. Germline V CDR1 and CDR2: SGDLS, YYNGEE. V was clipped by 2 bases and J by 5 bases, with 15 bases between them. The CDR3 DNA reads TGTGCCAGCAGCGTTACAGGGAGAGGAGGAGATACGCAGTATTTT. Protein sequence: CASSVTGRGGDTQYF.

A few counts support this clonotype. The V and J genes are TRBV3-1 and TRBJ2-7, with D maybe TRBD2 (6 bases). CDR1 and CDR2 (germline): LGHDT, YNNKEL (reference sequence). V shed 1 base and J shed 4 bases, with 20 bases lying between them. This CDR3 contains 17 residues. CDR3 DNA: TGTGCCAGCAGCCAAGGCCTAAGACTAGGAGATCTTTACGAGCAGTACTTC. This codes for CASSQGLRLGDLYEQYF.

The chain employs TRBV7-9 and TRBJ2-5; D is uncertain. CDR3 length equals 12 residues. Germline CDR1 SEHNR, CDR2 FQNEAQ (reference sequence). With 6 bases removed from V and 1 base from J, the gap between germline ends came to 6 bases. DNA of the CDR3: TGTGCCAGCAGGGATCCCCAAGAGACCCAGTACTTC. Protein: CASRDPQETQYF.

V is TRBV28 and J is TRBJ2-7, with D uncertain. Per germline, CDR1 MDHEN and CDR2 SYDVKM. The CDR3 runs to 19 residues. V lost 2 bases to trimming and J lost 0 bases, with 23 bases between them. The CDR3 protein is CASSLKSDRAPPSSYEQYF. The DNA of the CDR3 is TGTGCCAGCAGTTTAAAATCGGACCGGGCTCCTCCCTCCTCCTACGAGCAGTACTTC.

The rearrangement uses TRBV11-2 and TRBJ2-3, with 10 bases fitting TRBD2. The CDR3 totals 16 residues. V lost 5 bases and J lost 4; bases outside the gene matches: 9. Germline V gene sequence: CDR1 SGHAT, CDR2 FQNNGV. CDR3 nucleotides: TGTGCCAGCAGCCCATGGACTAGCGGAGGGTCAGATACGCAGTATTTT. The encoded protein is CASSPWTSGGSDTQYF.

This chain joins TRBV7-9 and TRBJ1-1; D gene uncertain. CDR1 is SEHNR, CDR2 FQNEAQ, per germline (reference sequence). This CDR3 has 12 amino acids. Trimming cost V 1 base and J 11 bases, with 11 bases left between them. This chain's CDR3 is CASSLETGCAFF. CDR3 DNA sequence: TGTGCCAGCAGCTTAGAAACGGGATGCGCTTTCTTT.

The chain couples TRBV20-1 to TRBJ1-5; TRBD1 matches 9 bases. The CDR3 consists of 14 residues. J lost 2 bases, V lost 6 bases, and 5 bases had no gene match. Germline V gene sequence: CDR1 DFQATT, CDR2 SNEGSKA (reference sequence). This chain's CDR3 is CSARQGGGNQPQHF. CDR3 DNA: TGCAGTGCGCGACAGGGGGGCGGCAATCAGCCCCAGCATTTT.